These 7 T cell receptor beta chains originate from one sample sequenced in a study of spatial heterogeneity in lung cancer. General study findings and limits: How many expanded intratumoral alpha and beta TCRs were present tracked the tumor mutation count, which was a count of nonsynonymous mutations.

Time point meaning: sample taken at primary tumor resection. These TCRs are of unknown antigen specificity. Via MiXCR, TCRdb re-called the 5' RACE reads, giving one row per CDR3 protein. The sample records 4,000 to 5,500 distinct CDR3 sequences, roughly an eighth being singletons. Sequencing used lung tumor tissue, obtained at surgery. These receptors all stem from a male donor with early-stage non-small cell lung cancer.

This clonotype has a count of ten or more. This beta chain slipped into a library made for alpha chains as a stray read, so its size is not meaningful. The chain joins TRBV28 to TRBJ2-2; D is perhaps TRBD2 (5 bases). The CDR3 has 12 amino acids. Trimming shortened V by 5 bases and J by 7 bases, and 8 bases separated the two germline ends. Germline CDR1 and CDR2: MDHEN and SYDVKM. DNA of the CDR3: TGTGCCAGCAGTATCACTAGCGGGGAGCTGTTTTTT. It codes for CASSITSGELFF.

This clonotype is termed medium-sized. A library made for alpha chains picked up this beta chain off target, so its size means little. This chain joins TRBV2 and TRBJ1-6; D unresolved. The V end was cut by 6 bases, the J end by 5 bases, with 5 bases between. The germline CDR1 and CDR2 sequences are SNHLY and FYNNEI. The CDR3 extends over 12 amino acids. CDR3 amino acids: CASRIDNSPLHF. Here the CDR3 DNA reads TGTGCCAGCAGGATTGATAATTCACCCCTCCACTTT.

This clonotype is medium-sized (0.01 to 0.1%). Being off target in a library aimed at alpha chains, this beta chain has a size of little meaning. The chain links TRBV7-8 to TRBJ2-1; 14 positions match TRBD2. V shed 0 bases and J 9 bases; nucleotides not matched to a gene: 4. Per the germline V gene, CDR1 is SGHVS and CDR2 is FQNEAQ. The length of the CDR3 is 16 residues. Written as DNA, the CDR3 is TGTGCCAGCAGCTTAGCGGGACTAGCGGGAGTGGGTGAGCAGTTCTTC. Residues: CASSLAGLAGVGEQFF.

This clonotype has more than one count but fewer than ten. The library was built for alpha chains, so this beta chain is an off-target read and its size means little. The chain employs TRBV7-9 and TRBJ2-3; D assignment may be TRBD1 or TRBD2 (5 bases each). In germline, CDR1 is SEHNR, CDR2 FQNEAQ (reference sequence). Trimming took 2 bases from V and 3 from J, leaving 12 bases between them. The CDR3 contains 15 residues. For the CDR3, the DNA is TGTGCCAGCAGCTTATCGGGACCGATAACAGATACGCAGTATTTT. Translation: CASSLSGPITDTQYF.

For this clonotype: This beta chain is a stray sequence in a library constructed for alpha chains; its clone size is not meaningful. This chain's CDR3 is CASSLNQPTIVGNTEAFF. CDR3 nucleotides: TGTGCCAGCAGCTTGAACCAACCAACCATCGTTGGGAACACTGAAGCTTTCTTT. The chain joins TRBV5-4 to TRBJ1-1; no reliable D call. Germline CDR1 and CDR2: SGHNT and YYREEE (reference sequence). This CDR3 has 18 residues. V shed 1 base and J shed 1 base, with 20 bases lying between them.

This clonotype was detected ten times or more. The library was designed around alpha chains, so this beta chain is a stray read whose abundance carries little weight. The V and J genes are TRBV19 and TRBJ1-6; D remains unclear. The germline V gene has CDR1 LNHDA and CDR2 SQIVND (reference sequence). Deletions cut 5 bases from V and 5 bases from J, with 7 bases between. The CDR3 sequence is 13 residues long. CDR3 sequence reads: CASSPTNNSPLHF. CDR3 in DNA: TGTGCCAGTAGTCCGACTAATAATTCACCCCTCCACTTT. The full variable domain, its missing parts supplied by reference TRBV19 and TRBJ1-6, is DGGITQSPKYLFRKEGQNVTLSCEQNLNHDAMYWYRQDPGQGLRLIYYSQIVNDFQKGDIAEGYSVSREKKESFPLTVTSAQKNPTAFYLCASSPTNNSPLHFGNGTRLTVT.

This clonotype has only one observation. A library prepared for alpha chains yielded this beta chain as an off-target read; its size is of little meaning. The CDR3 is CASSLGGEAAFF. CDR3 nucleotides: TGTGCCAGCAGCTTGGGAGGAGAGGCAGCTTTCTTT. The chain joins TRBV7-9 to TRBJ1-1; unclear D gene. The germline V and J ends were trimmed by 3 bases and 10 bases, with 12 bases remaining between them. Germline CDR1 is SEHNR and CDR2 is FQNEAQ (reference sequence). CDR3 size: 12 residues.